This record looks at one TCR beta chain sequence and its context. Antigen unknown. This entry comes from a study of shared clonotypes between healthy human individuals. In the study overall: Donor composition was a couple of women and three men, aged 18 to 49.

Every donor was a Caucasian adult from Nashville, Tennessee. Findings and caveats of the study: It was observed that about 5% of naive CD4 clonotypes were shared across four donors.

Measured with immunoSEQ multiplex PCR; TCRdb has only the in-frame clones, and not every one. Among 2 million to 3 million clones listed, roughly 93% were seen once. Germline V lookup: CDR1 SGHNT, CDR2 YENEEA. With 5 bases clipped from V and 2 bases from J, the junction kept 8 bases outside the gene matches. The CDR3 runs to 16 residues. The TCR sequence derives from a man aged 18-30 years in good health. Some clones in this sample may be carry-over from other donors' samples. The V call is TRBV11-3, the J call TRBJ2-5; 10 bases align to TRBD1. Sequenced sample: naive CD4+ T cells from PBMCs. Subset denoted: CD45RA+ positively selected. CDR3 residues: CASSKGGQGTQETQYF. The CDR3 coding sequence is TGTGCCAGCAGCAAGGGGGGACAGGGGACACAAGAGACCCAGTACTTC.